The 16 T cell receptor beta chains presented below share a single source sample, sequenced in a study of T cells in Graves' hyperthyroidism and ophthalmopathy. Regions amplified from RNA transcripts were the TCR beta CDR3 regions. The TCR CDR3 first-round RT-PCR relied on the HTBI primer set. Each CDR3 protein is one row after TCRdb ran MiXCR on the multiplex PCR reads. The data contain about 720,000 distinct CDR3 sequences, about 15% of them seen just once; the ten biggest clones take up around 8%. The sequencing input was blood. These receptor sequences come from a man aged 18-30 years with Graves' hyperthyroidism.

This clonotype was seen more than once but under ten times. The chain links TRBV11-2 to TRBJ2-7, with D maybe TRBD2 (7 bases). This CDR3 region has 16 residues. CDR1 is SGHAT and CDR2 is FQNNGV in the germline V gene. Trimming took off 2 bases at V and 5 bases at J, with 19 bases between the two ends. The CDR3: CASSLWGGRGAHEQYF. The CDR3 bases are TGTGCCAGCAGCTTATGGGGTGGCCGGGGGGCCCACGAGCAGTACTTC.

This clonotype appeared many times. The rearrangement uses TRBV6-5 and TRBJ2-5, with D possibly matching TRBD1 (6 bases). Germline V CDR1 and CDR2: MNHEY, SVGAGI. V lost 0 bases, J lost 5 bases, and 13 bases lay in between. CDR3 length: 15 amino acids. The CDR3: CASSYSTGKGETQYF. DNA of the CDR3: TGTGCCAGCAGTTACTCGACAGGCAAGGGGGAGACCCAGTACTTC.

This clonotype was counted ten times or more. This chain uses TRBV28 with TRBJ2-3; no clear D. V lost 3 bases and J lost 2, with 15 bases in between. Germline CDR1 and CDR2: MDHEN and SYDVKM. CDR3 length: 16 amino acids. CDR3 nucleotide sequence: TGTGCCAGCAGTTTTCTCTCCGGAAGGGACACAGATACGCAGTATTTT. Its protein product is CASSFLSGRDTDTQYF.

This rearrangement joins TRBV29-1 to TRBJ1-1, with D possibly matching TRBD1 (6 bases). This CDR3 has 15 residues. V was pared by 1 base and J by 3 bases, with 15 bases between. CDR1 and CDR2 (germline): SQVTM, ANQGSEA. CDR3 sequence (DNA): TGCAGCGTTGAAGTTTTGGGGGCCGCGGACACTGAAGCTTTCTTT. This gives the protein CSVEVLGAADTEAFF.

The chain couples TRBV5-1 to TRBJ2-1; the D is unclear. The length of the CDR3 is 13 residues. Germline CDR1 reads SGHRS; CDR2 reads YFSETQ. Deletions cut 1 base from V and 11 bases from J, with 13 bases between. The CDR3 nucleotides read TGCGCCAGCAGCTTGTCGTACCCCCTACAGCAGTTCTTC. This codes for CASSLSYPLQQFF.

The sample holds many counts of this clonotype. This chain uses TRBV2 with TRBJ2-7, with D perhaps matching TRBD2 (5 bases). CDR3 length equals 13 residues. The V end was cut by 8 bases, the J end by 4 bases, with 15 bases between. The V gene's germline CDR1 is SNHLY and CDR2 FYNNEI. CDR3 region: CASCRGGLYEQYF. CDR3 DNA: TGTGCCAGCTGCCGAGGCGGGTTATACGAGCAGTACTTC.

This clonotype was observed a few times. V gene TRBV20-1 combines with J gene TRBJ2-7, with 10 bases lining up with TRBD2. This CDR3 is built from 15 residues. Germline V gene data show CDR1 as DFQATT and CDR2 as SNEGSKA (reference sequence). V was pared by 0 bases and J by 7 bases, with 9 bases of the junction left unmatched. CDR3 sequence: CSAREVGLAAKEQYF. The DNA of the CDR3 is TGCAGTGCTAGAGAGGTCGGACTAGCGGCTAAGGAGCAGTACTTC.

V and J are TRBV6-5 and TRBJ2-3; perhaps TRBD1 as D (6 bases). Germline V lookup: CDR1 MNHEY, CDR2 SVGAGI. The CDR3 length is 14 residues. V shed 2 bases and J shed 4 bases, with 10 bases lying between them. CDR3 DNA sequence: TGTGCCAGCAGTTACCTCCAGGGGCCAGATACGCAGTATTTT. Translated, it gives CASSYLQGPDTQYF.

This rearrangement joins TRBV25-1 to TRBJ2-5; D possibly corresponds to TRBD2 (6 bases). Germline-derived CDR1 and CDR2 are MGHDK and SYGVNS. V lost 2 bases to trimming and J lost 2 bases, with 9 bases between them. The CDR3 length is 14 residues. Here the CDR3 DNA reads TGTGCCAGCAGTGAAGGGGGGTTACAAGAGACCCAGTACTTC. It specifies CASSEGGLQETQYF.

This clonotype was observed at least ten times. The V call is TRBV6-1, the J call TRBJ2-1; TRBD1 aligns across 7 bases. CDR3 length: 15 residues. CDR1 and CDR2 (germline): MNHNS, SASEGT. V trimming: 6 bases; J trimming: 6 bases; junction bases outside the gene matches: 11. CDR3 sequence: CASRRQGGPGNEQFF. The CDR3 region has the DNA TGTGCCAGCAGACGACAGGGCGGACCGGGCAATGAGCAGTTCTTC.

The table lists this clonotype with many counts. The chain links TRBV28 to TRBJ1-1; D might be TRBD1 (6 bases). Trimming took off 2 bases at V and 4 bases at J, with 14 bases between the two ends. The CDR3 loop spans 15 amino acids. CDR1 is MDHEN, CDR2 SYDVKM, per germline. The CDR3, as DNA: TGTGCCAGCAGTTTAGGGGGTTCCAGGGGCACTGAAGCTTTCTTT. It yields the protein CASSLGGSRGTEAFF.

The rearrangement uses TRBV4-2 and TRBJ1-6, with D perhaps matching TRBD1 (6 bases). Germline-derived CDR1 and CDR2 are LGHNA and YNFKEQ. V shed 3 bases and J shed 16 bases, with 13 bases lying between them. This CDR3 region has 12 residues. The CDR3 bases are TGTGCCAGCAGCCAGGCTACAGGGCGTCTCCACTTT. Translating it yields CASSQATGRLHF.

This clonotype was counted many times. The CDR3 DNA reads TGTGCCAGCAGTTCTTTAGCGGGAGGAGTTAATGAGCAGTTCTTC. Its translation is CASSSLAGGVNEQFF. This chain uses TRBV28 with TRBJ2-1; TRBD2 agrees at 10 bases. Germline CDR1 MDHEN, CDR2 SYDVKM. CDR3 length equals 15 residues. V was clipped by 4 bases and J by 7 bases; unmatched bases: 7.

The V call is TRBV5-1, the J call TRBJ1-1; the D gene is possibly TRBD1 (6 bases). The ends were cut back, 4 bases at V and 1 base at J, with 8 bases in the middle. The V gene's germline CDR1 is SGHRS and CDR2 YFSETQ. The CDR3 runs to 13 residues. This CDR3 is CASSRDTNTEAFF. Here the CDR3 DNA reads TGCGCCAGCAGCCGGGACACGAACACTGAAGCTTTCTTT.

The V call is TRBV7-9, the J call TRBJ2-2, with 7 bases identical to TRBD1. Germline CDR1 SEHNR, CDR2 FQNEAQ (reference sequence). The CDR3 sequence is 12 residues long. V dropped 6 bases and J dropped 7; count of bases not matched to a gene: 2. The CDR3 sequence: CASRGGIGELFF. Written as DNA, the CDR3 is TGTGCCAGCAGAGGGGGCATCGGGGAGCTGTTTTTT.

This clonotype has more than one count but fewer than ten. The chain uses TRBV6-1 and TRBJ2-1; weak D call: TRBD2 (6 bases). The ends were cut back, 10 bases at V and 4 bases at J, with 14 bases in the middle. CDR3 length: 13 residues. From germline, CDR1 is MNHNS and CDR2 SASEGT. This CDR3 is CATTPGVYNEQFF. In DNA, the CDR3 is TGTGCCACCACCCCGGGAGTGTACAATGAGCAGTTCTTC.